Below, 10 T cell receptor beta chains from the same sample are listed, as sequenced in a study of cytomegalovirus exposure and HLA in healthy donors (dated by TCRdb to about 2017). The library came from the immunoSEQ multiplex PCR assay. The multiplex PCR relied on a mix of 60 forward primers for TCR Vbeta segments and 13 reverse primers for TCR Jbeta segments. This immuneACCESS table, as held by TCRdb, lists in-frame sequences with V and J called but not all clones. Of the missing ones, under half trace to an unresolved V gene in checked studies; the others have no known cause. The table kept for this sample lists 200,000 to 250,000 clones. Of the sample, about 1% is held by the ten largest clones. The sequenced material came from PBMCs. All receptors derive from a girl between 2 and 10 years old in good health and CMV-seropositive.

J is TRBJ2-1 and V is TRBV10-1; TRBD2 agrees at 10 bases. V was clipped by 3 bases and J by 6 bases; unmatched bases: 8. The CDR3 has 16 residues. From germline, CDR1 is WNHNN and CDR2 SYGVQD (reference sequence). The CDR3 protein is CASSDPGASGSNEQFF. The CDR3 DNA follows: TGCGCCAGCAGTGACCCGGGGGCTAGCGGGAGCAATGAGCAGTTCTTC.

The chain has TRBV28 and TRBJ1-2; D gene unclear. The CDR3 sequence is 12 residues long. In germline, CDR1 is MDHEN, CDR2 SYDVKM. Trimming removed 3 bases from V and 1 base from J, with 3 bases in between. Here the CDR3 DNA reads TGTGCCAGCAGTTTTATTAACTATGGCTACACCTTC. Its protein product is CASSFINYGYTF.

The J gene is TRBJ1-1, the V gene TRBV7-6; maybe TRBD1 (5 bases). The germline V gene has CDR1 SGHVS and CDR2 FNYEAQ. V was shortened by 1 base and J by 3 bases, with 18 bases between the two germline ends. This CDR3 has 17 residues. CDR3 DNA: TGTGCCAGCAGCTTAGAGGGCCCAGGGTCCTGGTACACTGAAGCTTTCTTT. This gives the protein CASSLEGPGSWYTEAFF.

The chain is built from TRBV14 and TRBJ1-2, with D hard to call. The V gene lost 0 bases and the J gene lost 3 bases, with 20 bases spanning the gap. Germline CDR1 reads SGHDN; CDR2 reads FVKESK. CDR3 size: 18 residues. The CDR3 DNA reads as TGTGCCAGCAGCCAAGAGACGGGAGCGAACCTCATAGACTATGGCTACACCTTC. Its protein product is CASSQETGANLIDYGYTF.

The CDR3 DNA reads as TGTGCCAGCAGCCACCTCGGGAGCTTCTATGGCTACACCTTC. This encodes CASSHLGSFYGYTF. The chain carries TRBV14 and TRBJ1-2, with D uncertain. CDR1 is SGHDN and CDR2 is FVKESK in the germline V gene. There are 14 residues in the CDR3. V lost 3 bases and J 4 bases, leaving 12 bases between the germline ends.

The chain combines TRBV27 with TRBJ2-1; 14 bases match TRBD2. The CDR3 loop spans 15 amino acids. The V gene's germline CDR1 is MNHEY and CDR2 SMNVEV (reference sequence). V shed 6 bases and J 2 bases; nucleotides not matched to a gene: 0. CDR3 in amino acids: CASRGLAGAYNEQFF. DNA of the CDR3: TGTGCCAGCAGGGGACTAGCGGGAGCCTACAATGAGCAGTTCTTC.

V and J are TRBV20-1 and TRBJ2-7; TRBD1 is a possible D gene (6 bases). V dropped 6 bases and J dropped 3 bases, with 9 bases sitting between them. Germline CDR1 DFQATT, CDR2 SNEGSKA (reference sequence). The CDR3 has 11 amino acids. The CDR3 region has the DNA TGCAGTGCGCCAGGGGACTACGAGCAGTACTTC. This codes for CSAPGDYEQYF.

This sequence joins TRBV2 and TRBJ2-5, with TRBD2 matching 9 bases. J was trimmed by 5 bases and V by 3 bases; bases with no gene match: 7. This CDR3 spans 15 amino acids. The germline V gene encodes CDR1 SNHLY and CDR2 FYNNEI. The CDR3 nucleotides are TGTGCCAGCAGTGACCCTAGCGGGGCGGGGGAGACCCAGTACTTC. Amino acid sequence: CASSDPSGAGETQYF.

This chain connects TRBV6-4 to TRBJ2-7, with TRBD1 identical over 8 bases. V lost 0 bases to trimming and J lost 1 base; unmatched junction nucleotides: 2. This CDR3 has 15 amino acids. Germline V gene data show CDR1 as MRHNA and CDR2 as SNTAGT. CDR3 nucleotides: TGTGCCAGCAGTGACTCTAACAGGGGGTCCTACGAGCAGTACTTC. Its translation: CASSDSNRGSYEQYF.

V and J are TRBV10-3 and TRBJ2-7; 8 bases fit TRBD1. With 10 bases clipped from V and 2 bases from J, the junction kept 4 bases outside the gene matches. Germline V CDR1 and CDR2: ENHRY, SYGVKD. The CDR3 spans 12 residues. The DNA for the CDR3 is TGTGCCACCTTACAGGGGGCCTACGAGCAGTACTTC. Protein: CATLQGAYEQYF.